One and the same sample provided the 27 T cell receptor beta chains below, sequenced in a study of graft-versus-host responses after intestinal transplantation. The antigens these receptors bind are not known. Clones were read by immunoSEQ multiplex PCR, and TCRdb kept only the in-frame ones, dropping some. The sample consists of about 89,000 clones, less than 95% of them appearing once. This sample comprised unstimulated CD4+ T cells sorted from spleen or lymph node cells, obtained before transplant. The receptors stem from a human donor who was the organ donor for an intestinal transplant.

CDR3 coding DNA: TGTGCCAGCAGCGTATCTAGCGGGGGGACCACGGCTGAGGAGACCCAGTACTTC. This sequence encodes CASSVSSGGTTAEETQYF. The chain joins TRBV9 to TRBJ2-5, with TRBD2 matching over 11 bases. The germline V gene has CDR1 SGDLS and CDR2 YYNGEE. CDR3 length equals 18 residues. V dropped 1 base and J dropped 5; count of bases not matched to a gene: 13.

The CDR3 nucleotides read TGCGCCAGCAGCCAAGAACTAGCGGGGGGCACCGGGGAGCTGTTTTTT. This sequence encodes CASSQELAGGTGELFF. The genes are TRBV4-3 and TRBJ2-2; 12 positions match TRBD2. Trimming removed 0 bases from V and 4 bases from J; junction bases left unmatched: 0. The CDR3 covers 16 residues. Germline assignment: CDR1 LGHNA and CDR2 YSLEER.

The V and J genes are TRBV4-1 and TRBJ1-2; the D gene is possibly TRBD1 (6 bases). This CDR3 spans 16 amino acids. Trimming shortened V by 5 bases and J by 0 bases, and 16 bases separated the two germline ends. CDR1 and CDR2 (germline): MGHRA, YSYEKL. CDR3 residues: CASSARDTYSNYGYTF. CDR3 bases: TGCGCCAGCAGCGCGCGGGACACTTATTCTAACTATGGCTACACCTTC.

As DNA, the CDR3 is TGTGCCAGCAGCTTAGTTGCTGGGGAGCCCCAGCATTTT. It yields the protein CASSLVAGEPQHF. This chain joins TRBV7-2 and TRBJ1-5; D gene ambiguous. The CDR3 is 13 residues long. V shed 1 base and J shed 8 bases, with 9 bases lying between them. Germline lookup yields CDR1 SGHTA and CDR2 FQGNSA. The whole variable domain, remainder taken from reference TRBV7-2 and TRBJ1-5, is GAGVSQSPSNKVTEKGKDVELRCDPISGHTALYWYRQSLGQGLEFLIYFQGNSAPDKSGLPSDRFSAERTGGSVSTLTIQRTQQEDSAVYLCASSLVAGEPQHFGDGTRLSIL.

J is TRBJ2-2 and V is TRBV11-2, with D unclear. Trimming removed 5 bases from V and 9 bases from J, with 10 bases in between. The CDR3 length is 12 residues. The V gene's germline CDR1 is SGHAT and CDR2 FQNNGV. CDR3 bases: TGTGCCAGCAGCCGGTATACGAGGGAGCTGTTTTTT. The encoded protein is CASSRYTRELFF.

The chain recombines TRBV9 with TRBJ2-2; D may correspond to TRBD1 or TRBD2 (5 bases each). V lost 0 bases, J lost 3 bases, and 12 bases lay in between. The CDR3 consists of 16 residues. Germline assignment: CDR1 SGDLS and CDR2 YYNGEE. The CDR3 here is CASSVEGTGYTGELFF. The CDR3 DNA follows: TGTGCCAGCAGCGTAGAGGGGACGGGCTACACCGGGGAGCTGTTTTTT.

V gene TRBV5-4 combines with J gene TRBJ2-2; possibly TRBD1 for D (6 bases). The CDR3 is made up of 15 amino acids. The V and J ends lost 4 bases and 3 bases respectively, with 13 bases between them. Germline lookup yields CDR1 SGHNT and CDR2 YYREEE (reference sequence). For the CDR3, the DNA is TGTGCCAGCAGCCAAAACAGGGCAGACACCGGGGAGCTGTTTTTT. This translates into CASSQNRADTGELFF.

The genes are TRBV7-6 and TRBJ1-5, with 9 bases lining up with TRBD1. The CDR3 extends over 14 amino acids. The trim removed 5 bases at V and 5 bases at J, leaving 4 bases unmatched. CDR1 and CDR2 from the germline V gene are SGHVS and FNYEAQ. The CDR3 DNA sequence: TGTGCCAGCAGCCAAGGACAGGGGCATCAGCCCCAGCATTTT. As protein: CASSQGQGHQPQHF.

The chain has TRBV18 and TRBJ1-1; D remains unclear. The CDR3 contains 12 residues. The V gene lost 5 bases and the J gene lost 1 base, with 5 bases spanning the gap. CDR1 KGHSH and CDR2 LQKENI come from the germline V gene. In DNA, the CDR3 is TGTGCCAGCTCAACGGCGAACACTGAAGCTTTCTTT. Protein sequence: CASSTANTEAFF.

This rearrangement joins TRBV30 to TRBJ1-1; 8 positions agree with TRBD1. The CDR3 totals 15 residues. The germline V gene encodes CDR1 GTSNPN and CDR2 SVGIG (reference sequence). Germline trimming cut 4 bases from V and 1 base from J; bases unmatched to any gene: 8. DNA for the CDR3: TGTGCCTGGACAATCGGGACAGGCGCGAACACTGAAGCTTTCTTT. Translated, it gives CAWTIGTGANTEAFF.

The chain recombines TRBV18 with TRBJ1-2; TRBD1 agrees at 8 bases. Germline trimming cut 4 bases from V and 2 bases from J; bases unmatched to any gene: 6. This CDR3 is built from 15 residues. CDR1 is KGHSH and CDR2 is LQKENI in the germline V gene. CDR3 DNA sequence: TGTGCCAGCTCACTACCGGGACAGGAGAACTATGGCTACACCTTC. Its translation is CASSLPGQENYGYTF.

CDR3 nucleotides: TGCGCCAGCAGCTTGACAGGGGGCAACTATGGCTACACCTTC. Translation: CASSLTGGNYGYTF. The rearrangement uses TRBV5-1 and TRBJ1-2, with 9 bases identical to TRBD1. Germline V gene lookup returns CDR1 SGHRS and CDR2 YFSETQ. Losses at the gene ends were 1 base for V and 2 bases for J; bases not matched to a gene: 0. The CDR3 sequence is 14 residues long.

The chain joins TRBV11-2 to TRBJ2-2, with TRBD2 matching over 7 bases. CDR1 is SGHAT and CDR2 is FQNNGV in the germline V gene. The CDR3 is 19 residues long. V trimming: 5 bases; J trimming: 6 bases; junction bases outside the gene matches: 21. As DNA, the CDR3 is TGTGCCAGCAGCCCCCCTCGAACGGGACTACCCCTTGGGGCCGGGGAGCTGTTTTTT. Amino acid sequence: CASSPPRTGLPLGAGELFF.

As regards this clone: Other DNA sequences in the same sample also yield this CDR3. The chain's CDR3 is CASSLASGNTEAFF. The CDR3 DNA sequence: TGCGCCAGCAGCTTGGCCTCTGGGAACACTGAAGCTTTCTTT. The chain employs TRBV5-1 and TRBJ1-1; D is unresolved. The CDR3 has 14 amino acids. V lost 0 bases and J lost 1, with 7 bases in between. CDR1 and CDR2 from the germline V gene are SGHRS and YFSETQ. The full variable domain, completed using reference TRBV5-1 and TRBJ1-1, is KAGVTQTPRYLIKTRGQQVTLSCSPISGHRSVSWYQQTPGQGLQFLFEYFSETQRNKGNFPGRFSGRQFSNSRSEMNVSTLELGDSALYLCASSLASGNTEAFFGQGTRLTVV.

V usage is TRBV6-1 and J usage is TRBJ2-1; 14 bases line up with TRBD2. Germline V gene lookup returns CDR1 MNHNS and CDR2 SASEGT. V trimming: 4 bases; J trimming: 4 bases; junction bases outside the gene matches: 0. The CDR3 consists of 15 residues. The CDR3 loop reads CASSGLAGGYNEQFF. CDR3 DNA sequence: TGTGCCAGCAGTGGACTAGCGGGGGGGTACAATGAGCAGTTCTTC.

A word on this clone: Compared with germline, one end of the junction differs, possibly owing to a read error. CDR3: CTSSPIKSGEKLFF. DNA of the CDR3: TGTACCAGCAGCCCGATTAAGAGCGGGGAAAAACTGTTTTTT. This sequence joins TRBV7-3 and TRBJ1-4; unclear D gene. This CDR3 is 14 amino acids long. The germline V gene has CDR1 SGHTA and CDR2 FQGTGA.

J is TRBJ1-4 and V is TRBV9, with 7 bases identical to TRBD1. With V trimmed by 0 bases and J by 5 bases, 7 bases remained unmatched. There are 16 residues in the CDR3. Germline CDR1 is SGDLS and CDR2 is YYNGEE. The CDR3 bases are TGTGCCAGCAGCGTAGCCGGACAGGAGCCGAATGAAAAACTGTTTTTT. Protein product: CASSVAGQEPNEKLFF.

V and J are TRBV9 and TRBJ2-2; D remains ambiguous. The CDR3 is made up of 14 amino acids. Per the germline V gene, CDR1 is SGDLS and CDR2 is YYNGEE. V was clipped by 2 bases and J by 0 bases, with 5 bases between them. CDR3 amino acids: CASSVAANTGELFF. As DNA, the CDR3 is TGTGCCAGCAGCGTTGCGGCGAACACCGGGGAGCTGTTTTTT.

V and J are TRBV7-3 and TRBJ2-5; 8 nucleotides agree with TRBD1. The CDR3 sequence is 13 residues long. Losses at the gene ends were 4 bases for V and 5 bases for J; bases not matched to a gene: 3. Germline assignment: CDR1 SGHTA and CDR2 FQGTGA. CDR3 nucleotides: TGTGCCAGCAGCTCGGACAGGGTCGAGACCCAGTACTTC. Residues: CASSSDRVETQYF.

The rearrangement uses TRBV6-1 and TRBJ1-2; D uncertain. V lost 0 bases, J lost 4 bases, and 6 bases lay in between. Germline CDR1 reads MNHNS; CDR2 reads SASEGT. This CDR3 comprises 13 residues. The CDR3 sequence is CASSEAGSYGYTF. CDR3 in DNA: TGTGCCAGCAGTGAAGCAGGGTCCTATGGCTACACCTTC.

CDR3 nucleotides: TGTGCCATCAGTTTAGCGGGGGGGATAGGGCAGTACTTC. Translation: CAISLAGGIGQYF. This sequence joins TRBV10-3 and TRBJ2-5; 11 nucleotides line up with TRBD2. This CDR3 spans 13 amino acids. The V gene's germline CDR1 is ENHRY and CDR2 SYGVKD. V lost 5 bases to trimming and J lost 11 bases; unmatched junction nucleotides: 7.

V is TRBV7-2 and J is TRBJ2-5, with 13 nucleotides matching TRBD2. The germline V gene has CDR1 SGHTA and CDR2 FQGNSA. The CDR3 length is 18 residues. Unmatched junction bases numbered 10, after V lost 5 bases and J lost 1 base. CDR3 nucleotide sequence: TGTGCCAGCAGCCGACCGGGACTAGCGGGGTGGAGCCAAGAGACCCAGTACTTC. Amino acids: CASSRPGLAGWSQETQYF.

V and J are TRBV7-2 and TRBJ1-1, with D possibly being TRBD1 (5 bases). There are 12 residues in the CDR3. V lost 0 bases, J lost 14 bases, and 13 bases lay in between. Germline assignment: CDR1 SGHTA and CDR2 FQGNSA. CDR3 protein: CASSLAEGFFFF. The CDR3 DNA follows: TGTGCCAGCAGCTTAGCCGAGGGGTTTTTCTTCTTT.

CDR3 bases: TGTGCCTGGAGTGTACAGGGGGTCCAGGCTGGGGCCAACGTCCTGACTTTC. It yields the protein CAWSVQGVQAGANVLTF. The gene calls are TRBV30 and TRBJ2-6, with 8 bases fitting TRBD1. Germline V lookup: CDR1 GTSNPN, CDR2 SVGIG (reference sequence). V lost 0 bases to trimming and J lost 2 bases; unmatched junction nucleotides: 6. The CDR3 spans 17 residues.

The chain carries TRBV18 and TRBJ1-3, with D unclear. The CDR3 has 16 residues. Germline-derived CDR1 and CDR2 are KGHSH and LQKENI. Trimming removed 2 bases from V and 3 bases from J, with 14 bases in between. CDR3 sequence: CASSPRATAIGNTIYF. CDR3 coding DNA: TGTGCCAGCTCACCAAGGGCAACAGCTATTGGAAACACCATATATTTT.

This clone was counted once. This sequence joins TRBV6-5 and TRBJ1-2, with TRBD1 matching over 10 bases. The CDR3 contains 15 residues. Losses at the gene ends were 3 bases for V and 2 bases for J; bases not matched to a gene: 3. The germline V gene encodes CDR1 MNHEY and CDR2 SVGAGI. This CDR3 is CASSYWTGGNYGYTF. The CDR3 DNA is TGTGCCAGCAGTTATTGGACAGGGGGAAACTATGGCTACACCTTC.

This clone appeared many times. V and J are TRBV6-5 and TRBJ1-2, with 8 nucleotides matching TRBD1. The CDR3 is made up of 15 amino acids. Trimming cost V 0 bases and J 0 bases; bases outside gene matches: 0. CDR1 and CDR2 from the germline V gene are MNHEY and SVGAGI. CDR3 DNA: TGTGCCAGCAGTTACTCGACAGGGGCTAACTATGGCTACACCTTC. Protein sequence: CASSYSTGANYGYTF.